Below, 6 T cell receptor beta chains from the same sample are listed, as sequenced in a study of OX40 agonist ivuxolimab in advanced cancers. Clones were sequenced by immunoSEQ multiplex PCR, and TCRdb holds only the in-frame ones, with some missing. The table has about 51,000 clones, about 80% seen once; the top ten hold 2%. The sample consisted of CD4+ or CD8+ T cells sorted from blood, taken in a trial of the OX40 agonist ivuxolimab. The receptors derive from an adult with an advanced solid tumor such as melanoma, head and neck, liver or kidney cancer.

The V and J genes are TRBV11-1 and TRBJ2-2; the D is unclear. CDR1 and CDR2 from the germline V gene are SGHAT and FQDESV (reference sequence). Trimming left V 7 bases short and J 0 bases short, with 12 bases between. There are 15 residues in the CDR3. The CDR3 loop is CASTPRSANTGELFF. CDR3 nucleotide sequence: TGTGCCAGCACCCCTAGGAGTGCGAACACCGGGGAGCTGTTTTTT.

The V and J genes are TRBV4-1 and TRBJ2-1, with a weak D call TRBD2 (6 bases). Germline V lookup: CDR1 MGHRA, CDR2 YSYEKL. The CDR3 is made up of 19 amino acids. Trimming cost V 0 bases and J 3 bases, with 21 bases left between them. The CDR3 reads CASSQETFLTGVVYNEQFF. The CDR3 DNA reads as TGCGCCAGCAGCCAAGAGACCTTTCTTACGGGAGTGGTCTACAATGAGCAGTTCTTC.

V is TRBV5-4 and J is TRBJ2-5; possible D gene TRBD1, 6 bases. From germline, CDR1 is SGHNT and CDR2 YYREEE (reference sequence). The V end lost 4 bases, the J end lost 6 bases, and 10 bases lay between the germline ends. CDR3 length equals 12 residues. Here the CDR3 reads CASSEQGKTQYF. The CDR3 nucleotides read TGTGCCAGCAGCGAACAGGGAAAGACCCAGTACTTC.

This clone was found a few times. The J gene is TRBJ2-2, the V gene TRBV10-1; TRBD2 aligns across 9 bases. Germline V gives CDR1 WNHNN, CDR2 SYGVQD (reference sequence). The V gene end was trimmed by 4 bases and the J gene end by 0 bases; junction bases not matched to a gene: 3. This CDR3 has 16 amino acids. CDR3: CASSALAGSNTGELFF. For the CDR3, the DNA is TGCGCCAGCAGTGCCCTAGCGGGGTCGAACACCGGGGAGCTGTTTTTT.

V gene TRBV19 combines with J gene TRBJ2-7; tentatively, D is TRBD1 or TRBD2 (5 bases each). Germline values: CDR1 LNHDA, CDR2 SQIVND (reference sequence). The germline V and J ends were trimmed by 5 bases and 4 bases, with 18 bases remaining between them. The CDR3 has 15 amino acids. CDR3 amino acids: CASSLTPGPTYEQYF. The CDR3 DNA sequence: TGTGCCAGTAGTCTCACTCCGGGACCAACTTACGAGCAGTACTTC.

V and J are TRBV6-5 and TRBJ2-3, with D unresolved. Germline values: CDR1 MNHEY, CDR2 SVGAGI. The V and J ends lost 8 bases and 2 bases respectively, with 8 bases between them. CDR3 length equals 12 residues. The DNA for the CDR3 is TGTGCCAGCTCCGGATACACAGATACGCAGTATTTT. Protein product: CASSGYTDTQYF.